This TCR beta chain was sequenced for a study of cytomegalovirus exposure and HLA in healthy donors. Study observations and caveats: Relative to the approximately 630-donor mean, N-insertions were reportedly fewer in an Asian-associated ancestry cluster in a later analysis. A link between a missense DCLRE1C variant and TCR beta V- and J-gene trimming emerged from a later analysis.

A note on this clone: No antigen is known for it.

Primers included in the PCR were 60 Vbeta and 13 Jbeta primers. The table came from immunoSEQ multiplex PCR; TCRdb's copy has only in-frame clones and leaves some out. Of fewer than 150,000 clones listed, approximately 80% were seen once; the top ten hold around 3.9%. Whereas donors were nominally healthy upon sampling, unrecorded immune exposures were probable. The CDR3 extends over 15 amino acids. Unmatched junction bases numbered 8, after V lost 3 bases and J lost 7 bases. Germline V CDR1 and CDR2: SGHDN, FVKESK. The chain employs TRBV14 and TRBJ2-1; 8 bases are shared with TRBD2. The sample was PBMCs. This TCR came from a man aged 35 to 55 in good health and CMV-seropositive. CDR3 loop: CASSHIAGPRNEQFF. CDR3 sequence (DNA): TGTGCCAGCAGCCACATAGCGGGGCCTAGGAATGAGCAGTTCTTC.